The 4 T cell receptor beta chains below come from one sample, sequenced in a study of blood T cell repertoires in COVID-19 (TCRdb year 2020). The receptor library was made with the immunoSEQ multiplex PCR assay. TCRdb carries this immuneACCESS record with in-frame sequences only. Its versions omit some clonotypes, under half of them owing to an unresolved V gene in the studies checked, with the rest unexplained. The sample contains 200,000 to 250,000 clones, around nine tenths of them found a single time. The ten biggest clones cover 2.5% to 3% of the sample. The sequenced sample consisted of peripheral blood. The receptors originated from a woman aged 60-75 years with acute or convalescent COVID-19.

The chain's CDR3 is CASSRQGRQETQYF. The CDR3 DNA reads as TGTGCCAGCAGTCGACAGGGGAGACAAGAGACCCAGTACTTC. The rearrangement joins TRBV6-2 or TRBV6-3 to TRBJ2-5, with TRBD1 matching 8 bases. With 5 bases clipped from V and 2 bases from J, the junction kept 4 bases outside the gene matches. Germline values: CDR1 MNHEY, CDR2 SVGEGT. The CDR3 is 14 amino acids.

V gene TRBV6-6 combines with J gene TRBJ2-5; 7 bases agree with TRBD1. The V gene's germline CDR1 is MNHNY and CDR2 SVGAGI (reference sequence). The ends lost 7 bases at V and 7 bases at J; junction bases unmatched: 9. The CDR3 length is 13 residues. The chain's CDR3 is CASTNRQGWTQYF. The CDR3 DNA follows: TGTGCCAGCACTAACCGACAGGGCTGGACCCAGTACTTC.

The J gene is TRBJ1-2, the V gene TRBV24-1; D uncertain. Germline V CDR1 and CDR2: KGHDR, SFDVKD. The length of the CDR3 is 14 residues. Deletions cut 2 bases from V and 2 bases from J, with 8 bases between. The CDR3 coding sequence is TGTGCCACCAGTGATTCAGGCAGAAACTATGGCTACACCTTC. It yields the protein CATSDSGRNYGYTF.

Note on this clone: This may be a read error: a much more frequent sequence differs by one nucleotide. The chain carries TRBV11-1 and TRBJ1-1; 9 bases map to TRBD1. The germline gives CDR1 SGHAT, CDR2 FQDESV (reference sequence). The length of the CDR3 is 16 residues. V was clipped by 5 bases and J by 1 base; unmatched bases: 8. CDR3 loop: CASSRDPGQGNTEAFF. Here the CDR3 DNA reads TGTGCCAGCAGCAGGGACCCGGGACAGGGGAACACTGAAGCTTTCTTT.